The rows below give T cell receptor beta chains drawn from one sample of a study of immune evolution from preneoplasia to lung adenocarcinoma. Data came from immunoSEQ multiplex PCR; TCRdb stores just in-frame clones and leaves some out. Of about 40,000 clones in the sample, about 74% were seen once. The specimen was FFPE invasive lung adenocarcinoma tissue. These receptors all stem from a person in their sixties with lung adenocarcinoma. Both conserved end residues are part of each CDR3. The D gene is left open where the match is weak. Clone size, where shown, is once, few, many, or a class for clones that have expanded.

j_call clone_size d_call v_call cdr3_nt cdr3_aa
TRBJ1-4 NA NA TRBV6-6 TGTGCCAGCAGCCCGGTGGGGGGGAGCGAAAAACTGTTTTTT CASSPVGGSEKLFF
TRBJ2-7 NA NA TRBV4-2 TGTGCCAGCAGCCAAGATATGGGCGTCTCCTACGAGCAGTACTTC CASSQDMGVSYEQYF
TRBJ2-3 once NA TRBV5-1 TGCGCCAGCAGCTTCGGTAGATTCCCAGATACGCAGTATTTT CASSFGRFPDTQYF
TRBJ2-1 NA NA TRBV19 TGTGCCAGTAGTATGGGTAGGGAGCAGTTCTTC CASSMGREQFF
TRBJ1-2 NA NA TRBV5-1 TGCGCCAGCAAGGCGGAATCTAACTATGGCTACACCTTC CASKAESNYGYTF
TRBJ2-1 medium-sized TRBD2 TRBV7-9 TGTGCCAGCAGTCCTAGAAGACTAGCGGGAGAAACTGGTGAGCAGTTCTTC CASSPRRLAGETGEQFF
TRBJ1-5 medium-sized NA TRBV6-5 TGTGCCAGCAGTTACTCGAAAAATCAGCCCCAGCATTTT CASSYSKNQPQHF
TRBJ2-2 NA TRBD1 TRBV19 TGTGCCAGTAGTACGGACAGGGGGCTTACCGGGGAGCTGTTTTTT CASSTDRGLTGELFF
TRBJ1-1 NA TRBD1 TRBV30 TGTGCCTGGAGTCCCAAGACAGGGGTGACTGAAGCTTTCTTT CAWSPKTGVTEAFF
TRBJ2-2 NA NA TRBV5-1 TGCGCCAGCCGGGACTCGGTTGGAACCGGGGAGCTGTTTTTT CASRDSVGTGELFF
TRBJ2-7 NA TRBD1 TRBV18 TGTGCCAGCTCACGAGAATCACAGGGGCCGGGGTACGAGCAGTACTTC CASSRESQGPGYEQYF
TRBJ1-1 NA NA TRBV7-2 TGTGCCAGCAGCCTCCTCAGAGGTACTGAAGCTTTCTTT CASSLLRGTEAFF
TRBJ1-1 once NA TRBV5-6 TGTGCCAGCAGCTTGTATACCACTGAAGCTTTCTTT CASSLYTTEAFF
TRBJ2-1 once NA TRBV5-5 TGTGCCAGCAGCCTTGGCCTAGCACCCTACAATGAGCAGTTCTTC CASSLGLAPYNEQFF
TRBJ2-1 NA TRBD2 TRBV15 TGTGCCACCAGCAGAGCCTCCGGGACTAGCGGGAGGGCCGGATCCTACAATGAGCAGTTCTTC CATSRASGTSGRAGSYNEQFF
TRBJ2-7 NA TRBD1 TRBV30 TGTGCCTGGAGAAAAGGGACAGGGGGTCGCGAGCAGTACTTC CAWRKGTGGREQYF
TRBJ1-4 NA TRBD1 TRBV25-1 TGTGCCAGCAGTGAAGGACAGGGGATTGGTAATGAAAAACTGTTTTTT CASSEGQGIGNEKLFF
TRBJ2-2 NA TRBD2 TRBV7-9 TGTGCCAGCAGCTTAGGGACTAGCGGGAGTAGCGGGGAGCTGTTTTTT CASSLGTSGSSGELFF
TRBJ1-2 NA NA TRBV30 TGTGCCTGGATTACGGGCTATGGCTACACCTTC CAWITGYGYTF
TRBJ2-1 few NA TRBV6-4 TGTGCCAGCAGTGATAGCAGGGCCGAGTACAATGAGCAGTTCTTC CASSDSRAEYNEQFF
TRBJ2-1 NA TRBD2 TRBV7-9 TGTGCCAGCAGCTTACCGAGGGGGACTAGCGGAGACTACAATGAGCAGTTCTTC CASSLPRGTSGDYNEQFF
TRBJ1-2 NA NA TRBV28 TGTGCCGGCCAGGGGAACTATGGCTACACCTTC CAGQGNYGYTF
TRBJ1-5 NA NA TRBV28 TGTGCCAGCAGTCCCAGTAGAGGCAATCAGCCCCAGCATTTT CASSPSRGNQPQHF
TRBJ2-2 NA NA TRBV28 TGTGCCAGCGCCAAGGTGGGGGCGCGGAAAACCGGGGAGCTGTTTTTT CASAKVGARKTGELFF
TRBJ1-4 many NA TRBV27 TGTGCCAGCAGCCGTAAGGGGAATGAAAAACTGTTTTTT CASSRKGNEKLFF
TRBJ2-6 NA NA TRBV7-6 TGTGCCAGTCTCCTTTCTTCGGGACACATCTCTGGGGCCAACGTCCTGACTTTC CASLLSSGHISGANVLTF
TRBJ2-3 NA TRBD2 TRBV29-1 TGCAGCGGTAGCGGGAGGGCCGGGACAGATACGCAGTATTTT CSGSGRAGTDTQYF
TRBJ2-7 NA TRBD1 TRBV6-6 TGTGCCAGCAGTTACCAGTCCGAGACAGGGGACGAGCAGTACTTC CASSYQSETGDEQYF
TRBJ1-5 NA TRBD1 TRBV28 TGTGCCAGCAGCTTAGACAGGGGGCTCAATCAGCCCCAGCATTTT CASSLDRGLNQPQHF
TRBJ2-7 NA NA TRBV20-1 TGCAGTGCTAGTTTAGTCGGTGAGCAGTACTTC CSASLVGEQYF
TRBJ2-7 NA NA TRBV30 TGTGCCTGGAGTGCAGGGAGTTCGGCGGGACAGAACGAGCAGTACTTC CAWSAGSSAGQNEQYF
TRBJ2-7 NA NA TRBV19 TGTGCCAGTAGTATACCGAGGAGAGAGCAGTACTTC CASSIPRREQYF
TRBJ2-2 few NA TRBV12-5 TGTGCTAGTGTCCTACAGGGTATGGGCGGGGAGCTGTTTTTT CASVLQGMGGELFF
TRBJ2-5 NA NA TRBV6-5 TGTGCCAGCAGTTACGACGAGGGGCATCAGACCCAGTACTTC CASSYDEGHQTQYF
TRBJ1-1 NA TRBD1 TRBV6-5 TGTGCCAGCAGTTACCGAACGAACAGGGGGCGGACTGAAGCTTTCTTT CASSYRTNRGRTEAFF
TRBJ2-7 medium-sized NA TRBV28 TGTGCCAGCAGTACGCCGGGACTCCACGAGCAGTACTTC CASSTPGLHEQYF
TRBJ1-4 once NA TRBV29-1 TGCAGCGTTTCAGACAGATATGAAAAACTGTTTTTT CSVSDRYEKLFF
TRBJ2-7 NA NA TRBV30 TGTGCCTGGAGTAAGGGGAGTCAACCCTCCTACGAGCAGTACTTC CAWSKGSQPSYEQYF
TRBJ2-2 few TRBD1 TRBV14 TGTGCCAGCAGCCCACAGGGGGCGAGCACCGGGGAGCTGTTTTTT CASSPQGASTGELFF
TRBJ2-6 NA TRBD1 TRBV7-9 TGTGCCAGCAGCTCCCAACGGGACAGGGGCTCTGGGGCCAACGTCCTGACTTTC CASSSQRDRGSGANVLTF
TRBJ2-7 NA TRBD2 TRBV29-1 TGCAGCGTTAGCGGGACTAGGAACGAGCAGTACTTC CSVSGTRNEQYF
TRBJ2-7 once TRBD1 TRBV6-5 TGTGCCAGCAGTTACTCATCAGGGGGCTCCTACGAGCAGTACTTC CASSYSSGGSYEQYF
TRBJ2-2 NA TRBD2 TRBV14 TGTGCCAGCAGCTCCCCTAGCGGGAGGCTGGGCGGGGAGCTGTTTTTT CASSSPSGRLGGELFF
TRBJ2-1 NA NA TRBV6-4 TGTGCCAGCAGTGACTTAGGCGGCGGGGAGCAGTTCTTC CASSDLGGGEQFF
TRBJ1-1 NA TRBD1 TRBV29-1 TGCAGCGCCCGTCGGGACAGGGGCACTGAAGCTTTCTTT CSARRDRGTEAFF
TRBJ2-7 NA TRBD2 TRBV27 TGTGCCAGCAGCCGACTAGCGGGAGGGCCGAGTGGAGTCGGCGAGCAGTACTTC CASSRLAGGPSGVGEQYF
TRBJ2-1 NA NA TRBV4-2 TGTGCCAGCAGCCAAGAGCTAGGCTTCCACAATGAGCAGTTCTTC CASSQELGFHNEQFF
TRBJ1-3 NA TRBD1 TRBV2 TGTGCCAGCAGGGGGGACAGCGGAAACACCATATATTTT CASRGDSGNTIYF
TRBJ2-6 medium-sized NA TRBV18 TGTGCCAGCTCACGTGCATCTGGGGCCAACGTCCTGACTTTC CASSRASGANVLTF
TRBJ2-2 NA TRBD1 TRBV7-6 TGTGCCAGCAGCACAGACAGGGGTGGCGGGGAGCTGTTTTTT CASSTDRGGGELFF
TRBJ2-5 NA NA TRBV11-1 TGTGCCAGCAGCCCCCGGACGGGCCCAGGGGCCCAGTACTTC CASSPRTGPGAQYF
TRBJ2-1 NA NA TRBV29-1 TGCAGCGTACGACCGGGTGGCTCCTACAATGAGCAGTTCTTC CSVRPGGSYNEQFF
TRBJ1-1 few NA TRBV9 TGTGCCAGCAGCCCAGGTGGGAGGAGGACTGAAGCTTTCTTT CASSPGGRRTEAFF
TRBJ1-5 few NA TRBV28 TGTGCCAGCCATTGGCGGGGTCAGCCCCAGCATTTT CASHWRGQPQHF